These 24 T cell receptor beta chains came from one sample sequenced in a study of T cell responses to AZD1222 COVID-19 vaccine. The data were produced by immunoSEQ multiplex PCR, yet TCRdb's version contains in-frame clones alone and is incomplete. The profile shows roughly 180,000 clones, 91% of them singletons. The sequencing used peripheral blood, collected 28 days after the second AZD1222 dose. Receptor source: an adult who received the AZD1222 COVID-19 vaccine.

The chain carries TRBV9 and TRBJ2-1; D remains unclear. The CDR3 loop spans 16 amino acids. Germline V gene data show CDR1 as SGDLS and CDR2 as YYNGEE. Trimming took 0 bases from V and 3 from J, leaving 13 bases between them. The CDR3 DNA sequence: TGTGCCAGCAGCGTAGGAGGTGGGTTTAGCTACAATGAGCAGTTCTTC. This encodes CASSVGGGFSYNEQFF. The variable domain in full, completed from reference TRBV9 and TRBJ2-1, reads DSGVTQTPKHLITATGQRVTLRCSPRSGDLSVYWYQQSLDQGLQFLIQYYNGEERAKGNILERFSAQQFPDLHSELNLSSLELGDSALYFCASSVGGGFSYNEQFFGPGTRLTVL.

This chain connects TRBV7-3 to TRBJ2-6; D gene unclear. The CDR3 consists of 12 residues. CDR1 is SGHTA, CDR2 FQGTGA, per germline. The germline V and J ends were trimmed by 4 bases and 2 bases, with 0 bases remaining between them. The CDR3 reads CASSSGANVLTF. CDR3 in DNA: TGTGCCAGCAGCTCTGGGGCCAACGTCCTGACTTTC.

The rearrangement joins TRBV19 to TRBJ1-4; TRBD1 is a possible D gene (6 bases). The length of the CDR3 is 15 residues. Trimming took 1 base from V and 4 from J, leaving 10 bases between them. CDR1 is LNHDA, CDR2 SQIVND, per germline (reference sequence). CDR3 amino acids: CASSIGGGRNEKLFF. The CDR3 region has the DNA TGTGCCAGTAGTATAGGCGGGGGCCGTAATGAAAAACTGTTTTTT.

V gene TRBV28 combines with J gene TRBJ2-7; D may be TRBD2 (6 bases). Trimming removed 3 bases at V and 0 bases at J, with 6 bases between. Per the germline V gene, CDR1 is MDHEN and CDR2 is SYDVKM. The CDR3 is 13 amino acids. CDR3 nucleotide sequence: TGTGCCAGCAGTTTCGGGAGCTCCTACGAGCAGTACTTC. Encoded protein: CASSFGSSYEQYF.

J is TRBJ1-2 and V is TRBV21-1; TRBD1, the table's D call, was not compared with the DNA. TRBV21-1 is marked as a pseudogene. The CDR3 totals 14 residues. CDR3 DNA: TGTGCCAGCAGCAAAGGAAACAGGGAGAGGTTGGGCCTCTTC. It yields the protein CASSKGNRERLGLF.

The chain recombines TRBV28 with TRBJ1-5, with a possible D match to TRBD1 (6 bases). The germline V gene encodes CDR1 MDHEN and CDR2 SYDVKM. Trimming removed 5 bases from V and 5 bases from J, with 10 bases in between. This CDR3 region has 13 residues. CDR3 in DNA: TGTGCCAGCAGTCTAGACAGGTATCAGCCCCAGCATTTT. It translates to CASSLDRYQPQHF.

The chain combines TRBV5-4 with TRBJ2-5; D might be TRBD1 (5 bases). This CDR3 comprises 14 residues. V lost 0 bases, J lost 1 base, and 7 bases lay in between. The germline V gene has CDR1 SGHNT and CDR2 YYREEE (reference sequence). The CDR3 DNA reads as TGTGCCAGCAGCTTGGGCGACAGCCAAGAGACCCAGTACTTC. Translation: CASSLGDSQETQYF.

This clone is a singleton in its sample. The genes are TRBV11-1 and TRBJ2-3; D is undetermined. This CDR3 is built from 12 residues. Trimming took 6 bases from V and 7 from J, leaving 11 bases between them. CDR1 is SGHAT and CDR2 is FQDESV in the germline V gene (reference sequence). The CDR3 region is CASSLLLNTQYF. For the CDR3, the DNA is TGTGCCAGCAGTTTATTGTTAAATACGCAGTATTTT.

The J gene is TRBJ2-1, the V gene TRBV28, with D hard to call. Trimming took off 8 bases at V and 6 bases at J, with 14 bases between the two ends. The length of the CDR3 is 13 residues. In germline, CDR1 is MDHEN, CDR2 SYDVKM. Written as DNA, the CDR3 is TGTGCCAGCTTCACCCCCAGAGCCAATGAGCAGTTCTTC. Translation: CASFTPRANEQFF.

The chain links TRBV11-3 to TRBJ1-1, with D uncertain. The germline V gene encodes CDR1 SGHNT and CDR2 YENEEA. This CDR3 is built from 13 residues. V was clipped by 6 bases and J by 2 bases, with 10 bases between them. CDR3 residues: CASRKTSNTEAFF. CDR3 coding DNA: TGTGCCAGCAGAAAAACATCCAACACTGAAGCTTTCTTT.

The DNA for the CDR3 is TGTGCCAGCAGCTCCCTCTGTAGACGGGGGCCTCCGGATCAGCCCCAGCATTTT. Translation: CASSSLCRRGPPDQPQHF. The chain combines TRBV11-3 with TRBJ1-5; D may be TRBD1 (6 bases). The CDR3 is 18 amino acids. Trimming stripped 4 bases from V and 5 bases from J, with 24 bases between. Germline CDR1 is SGHNT and CDR2 is YENEEA.

V is TRBV7-9 and J is TRBJ2-1, with 13 bases that match TRBD2. Unmatched junction bases numbered 10, after V lost 5 bases and J lost 6 bases. Looked up from germline, CDR1 is SEHNR and CDR2 is FQNEAQ (reference sequence). The CDR3 extends over 17 amino acids. The CDR3 coding sequence is TGTGCCAGCAGCCTTTTCCGACTAGCGGGAGGTAGCAATGAGCAGTTCTTC. Its translation is CASSLFRLAGGSNEQFF.

The rearrangement joins TRBV28 to TRBJ2-7, with D possibly TRBD2 on 6 matching bases. Germline CDR1 MDHEN, CDR2 SYDVKM. V was cut by 2 bases and J by 4 bases, with 15 bases left in between. This CDR3 spans 15 amino acids. The CDR3 loop reads CASSLIFGGSYEQYF. CDR3 DNA: TGTGCCAGCAGTTTAATCTTCGGGGGATCTTACGAGCAGTACTTC.

The chain uses TRBV15 and TRBJ2-7, with a possible D match to TRBD1 (5 bases). This CDR3 is built from 15 residues. V was trimmed by 0 bases and J by 0 bases, leaving 9 bases between them. From germline, CDR1 is LNHNV and CDR2 YYDKDF (reference sequence). The DNA for the CDR3 is TGTGCCACCAGCAGAGATCGGCAGGGCTCCTACGAGCAGTACTTC. Amino acid sequence: CATSRDRQGSYEQYF.

The rearrangement links TRBV15 to TRBJ2-7; D not certain. CDR3 size: 13 residues. Germline loops: CDR1 LNHNV, CDR2 YYDKDF (reference sequence). Trimming took 2 bases from V and 5 from J, leaving 10 bases between them. CDR3 residues: CATSRRLTNEQYF. The CDR3 DNA reads as TGTGCCACCAGCAGACGACTGACGAACGAGCAGTACTTC.

The chain uses TRBV7-3 and TRBJ2-1; 9 nucleotides line up with TRBD1. The V and J ends lost 1 base and 0 bases, in that order; junction bases with no gene match: 4. The V gene's germline CDR1 is SGHTA and CDR2 FQGTGA. The CDR3 spans 17 residues. The CDR3 is CASSLISGQGSYNEQFF. The CDR3, as DNA: TGTGCCAGCAGCTTAATCTCGGGACAGGGCTCCTACAATGAGCAGTTCTTC.

The J gene is TRBJ1-6, the V gene TRBV10-2; D is unresolved. The CDR3 consists of 17 residues. Germline CDR1 and CDR2: WSHSY and SAAADI. Trimming took 3 bases from V and 0 from J, leaving 12 bases between them. In DNA, the CDR3 is TGCGCCAGCAGTGAAGGACCGTTGCCCTCCTATAATTCACCCCTCCACTTT. Translation gives CASSEGPLPSYNSPLHF.

This clone has just a few counts. This chain uses TRBV7-9 with TRBJ1-4; tentatively, D is TRBD1 (5 bases). The CDR3 sequence is 17 residues long. V was shortened by 3 bases and J by 4 bases, with 18 bases between the two germline ends. CDR1 and CDR2 from the germline V gene are SEHNR and FQNEAQ (reference sequence). The CDR3 is CASSFPINRQGNEKLFF. The CDR3 DNA is TGTGCCAGCAGCTTTCCTATCAACCGGCAGGGTAATGAAAAACTGTTTTTT.

V and J are TRBV28 and TRBJ1-1; no clear D. Germline V gene lookup returns CDR1 MDHEN and CDR2 SYDVKM. Trimming took 3 bases from V and 11 from J, leaving 10 bases between them. This CDR3 contains 11 residues. The CDR3 DNA sequence: TGTGCCAGCAGTTTGACTGGGAGGGCTTTCTTT. Its protein is CASSLTGRAFF. Drawing the rest from reference TRBV28 and TRBJ1-1, the complete variable domain is DVKVTQSSRYLVKRTGEKVFLECVQDMDHENMFWYRQDPGLGLRLIYFSYDVKMKEKGDIPEGYSVSREKKERFSLILESASTNQTSMYLCASSLTGRAFFGQGTRLTVV.

This clone showed up just once. The V and J genes are TRBV19 and TRBJ2-5, with TRBD2 as a possible D gene (6 bases). With 5 bases removed from V and 1 base from J, the gap between germline ends came to 11 bases. Germline CDR1 is LNHDA and CDR2 is SQIVND (reference sequence). The CDR3 spans 14 residues. CDR3 sequence: CASSPVAAQETQYF. The CDR3 bases are TGTGCCAGTAGTCCAGTAGCGGCCCAAGAGACCCAGTACTTC.

Written as DNA, the CDR3 is TGTGCCTGGAGTGTATTAGGGCTTCGGGGCACTGAAGCTTTCTTT. The encoded protein is CAWSVLGLRGTEAFF. The chain employs TRBV30 and TRBJ1-1; D gene unclear. The CDR3 length is 15 residues. Germline loops: CDR1 GTSNPN, CDR2 SVGIG (reference sequence). Trimming took 0 bases from V and 4 from J, leaving 15 bases between them.

V is TRBV5-8 and J is TRBJ1-2; 7 nucleotides match TRBD1. This CDR3 has 14 residues. Trimming cost V 4 bases and J 6 bases; bases outside gene matches: 9. CDR1 is SGHTS and CDR2 is YDEGEE in the germline V gene. The DNA of the CDR3 is TGTGCCAGCAGCCTTCCCGACAGGGCGAATGGCTACACCTTC. Translation: CASSLPDRANGYTF.

This rearrangement joins TRBV7-8 to TRBJ2-7; the D gene is possibly TRBD2 (7 bases). V gave up 5 bases and J gave up 6 bases, with 17 bases separating them. The CDR3 length is 14 residues. Per germline, CDR1 SGHVS and CDR2 FQNEAQ. The CDR3 loop is CASSKLGGVSEQYF. Written as DNA, the CDR3 is TGTGCCAGCAGCAAGTTAGGGGGGGTGAGCGAGCAGTACTTC.

J is TRBJ2-2 and V is TRBV11-3; a possible D gene is TRBD2 (5 bases). The V gene's germline CDR1 is SGHNT and CDR2 YENEEA. The CDR3 spans 14 residues. Between the trimmed V and J ends, which lost 5 bases and 5 bases, there was a span of 12 bases. CDR3 in amino acids: CASSPRTETGELFF. The CDR3 nucleotides are TGTGCCAGCAGCCCTCGGACTGAGACCGGGGAGCTGTTTTTT.